Listed below are T cell receptor beta chains from one sample, sequenced in a study of T cell repertoires in cytomegalovirus infection. TCRdb re-called the reads through MiXCR, storing one row per CDR3 protein. The sample records hundreds of thousands of distinct CDR3 sequences, 25% to 35% being singletons. These receptors' antigens are unknown. The sequencing here drew on cultured PBMCs, taken from culture after CMV antigen stimulation. These receptors all come from a human donor in good health (CMV status not recorded). Some clones in this sample may be carry-over from other donors' samples. Both conserved end residues are part of each CDR3. Fields, in order: J gene, V gene, clone size, D gene, CDR3 DNA, CDR3 protein. D genes are given only for firm matches. Clone size appears in some rows only: once, few, many, or a class for an expanded clone.

>TRBJ2-6|TRBV6-2/TRBV6-3|many|TRBD1
TGTGCCAGCAGTTACTCGTTGACAGGGAGCGGGGCCAACGTCCTGACTTTC
CASSYSLTGSGANVLTF
>TRBJ2-3|TRBV7-9|few|.
TGTGCCAGCAGCTTGTTACCTCAACCCGAACGCACAGATACGCAGTATTTT
CASSLLPQPERTDTQYF
>TRBJ2-3|TRBV28|.|.
TGTGCCAGCGGTCCCCGGACAGACCTGAGCACAGATACGCAGTATTTT
CASGPRTDLSTDTQYF
>TRBJ2-3|TRBV19|.|.
TGTGCCAGTAGTAAGGTGGGAGCCCATACGCAGTATTTT
CASSKVGAHTQYF
>TRBJ2-1|TRBV6-2/TRBV6-3|few|TRBD2
TGTGCCAGCAGCAGGACTAGCGGGAGGGCCGACAATGAGCAGTTCTTC
CASSRTSGRADNEQFF
>TRBJ2-7|TRBV19|.|.
TGTGCCAGCCGCACTAGTTCCTTAGCCTACGAGCAGTACTTC
CASRTSSLAYEQYF
>TRBJ2-5|TRBV11-3|few|.
TGTGCCAGCAGCTTACCTGGGGCTCACCAAGAGACCCAGTACTTC
CASSLPGAHQETQYF
>TRBJ1-1|TRBV27|many|.
TGTGCCAGCAGTTCAAGATTCGGACAGTTGACCACTGAAGCTTTCTTT
CASSSRFGQLTTEAFF
>TRBJ1-5|TRBV30|.|.
TGTGCCACAGGGAGTCAGCCCCAGCATTTT
CATGSQPQHF
>TRBJ2-6|TRBV6-8|few|.
TGTGCCAGCAGTTATTACAGCTCGGGGGCCAACGTCCTGACTTTC
CASSYYSSGANVLTF
>TRBJ1-5|TRBV25-1|.|TRBD1
TGTGCCAGCAGCGCGACAGGGGCCAATCAGCCCCAGCATTTT
CASSATGANQPQHF
>TRBJ2-3|TRBV2|.|.
TGTGCCAGCAATTCCGTATCTGGTACGCAGTATTTT
CASNSVSGTQYF
>TRBJ1-6|TRBV9|.|.
TGTGCCAGCAGCAACGGGCCGACAAATTCACCCCTCCACTTT
CASSNGPTNSPLHF
>TRBJ2-4|TRBV28|.|.
TGTGCCAGTCCGACAGGTCTTGGGGTCAAAAACATTCAGTACTTC
CASPTGLGVKNIQYF
>TRBJ2-1|TRBV28|few|TRBD2
TGTGCCAGCAGTTTATTAGCGGGAGGGCCTCACGAGCAGTTCTTC
CASSLLAGGPHEQFF
>TRBJ2-7|TRBV6-2/TRBV6-3|.|.
TGTGCCAGCAGTTACGATAGCGGAGGAGGGCGTCTGGACGAGCAGTACTTC
CASSYDSGGGRLDEQYF
>TRBJ2-3|TRBV7-2|few|.
TGTGCCAGCAGCTTATACGGGTCTAGCACAGATACGCAGTATTTT
CASSLYGSSTDTQYF
>TRBJ2-5|TRBV12-3/TRBV12-4|.|.
TGTGCCAGCAGTTCCCCCGAGACCGCCCAAGAGACCCAGTACTTC
CASSSPETAQETQYF
>TRBJ2-5|TRBV29-1|.|.
TGCAGCGTTGAGGGGATCCCCGGCGACAACCAAGAGACCCAGTACTTC
CSVEGIPGDNQETQYF
>TRBJ1-5|TRBV12-3/TRBV12-4|few|TRBD1
TGTGCCAGCAGTTTACGGGACAGGGGGCGCCGACAGCCCCAGCATTTT
CASSLRDRGRRQPQHF
>TRBJ1-6|TRBV7-9|few|.
TGTGCCAGCAGCTTTGGGCAGGGAGATAATTCACCCCTCCACTTT
CASSFGQGDNSPLHF
>TRBJ2-1|TRBV7-2|few|TRBD1
TGTGCCAGCAGCCCCCGGACAGGGGGGGTGAATGAGCAGTTCTTC
CASSPRTGGVNEQFF
>TRBJ2-1|TRBV13|.|TRBD2
TGTGCCAGCAGCTGGGGACTAGCGGGAGGGCCTCACAATGAGCAGTTCTTC
CASSWGLAGGPHNEQFF
>TRBJ2-1|TRBV6-6|.|TRBD2
TGTGCCAGCAGCCCAAGCGGGAGTATTTATGAGCAGTTCTTC
CASSPSGSIYEQFF
>TRBJ1-2|TRBV24-1|.|.
TGTGCCACCAGTGATCAGTTCTTCGGCTACACCTTC
CATSDQFFGYTF
>TRBJ1-2|TRBV12-3/TRBV12-4|once|.
TGTGCCAGCAGTTTCGCCGGCTATGGCTACACCTTC
CASSFAGYGYTF
>TRBJ1-2|TRBV19|.|.
TGTGCCAGTAGTATCAGTCCACCAAACTATGGCTACACCTTC
CASSISPPNYGYTF
>TRBJ2-1|TRBV7-2|.|TRBD1
TGTGCCAGCAGGCACCGGGACAGGGATGGCTACAATGAGCAGTTCTTC
CASRHRDRDGYNEQFF
>TRBJ2-7|TRBV12-3/TRBV12-4|.|TRBD1
TGTGCCAGCAGTTTGGGACAGGGGTTTTCCTACGAGCAGTACTTC
CASSLGQGFSYEQYF
>TRBJ1-5|TRBV7-2|many|.
TGTGCCAGCACTTTGGACAGACATCAGCCCCAGCATTTT
CASTLDRHQPQHF
>TRBJ1-1|TRBV7-2|many|TRBD1
TGTGCCAGCAGCGACCAGACAGGGGGTCGGAACACTGAAGCTTTCTTT
CASSDQTGGRNTEAFF
>TRBJ2-7|TRBV5-1|.|.
TGCGCCAGCAGCATCCGACCACAGGAGAGCTCCTACGAGCAGTACTTC
CASSIRPQESSYEQYF
>TRBJ2-1|TRBV28|once|TRBD2
TGTGCCAGCAGTCTAGGACTAGCGGCGGATGAGCAGTTCTTC
CASSLGLAADEQFF
>TRBJ2-7|TRBV7-9|.|TRBD2
TGTGCCAGCAGCTCCCCTAGGAGCTGGGGGGGTGGCTACGAGCAGTACTTC
CASSSPRSWGGGYEQYF
>TRBJ2-5|TRBV18|few|.
TGTGCCAGCTCCCCTGGGACCGGGGCCGGGTACTTC
CASSPGTGAGYF
>TRBJ2-3|TRBV12-3/TRBV12-4|.|TRBD2
TGTGCCATACCAGCGGGAGGGCCCGCAGATACGCAGTATTTT
CAIPAGGPADTQYF
>TRBJ2-7|TRBV27|.|TRBD1
TGTGCCAGCAGTTTGCGGACAGGGGTCTTCGAGCAGTACTTC
CASSLRTGVFEQYF
>TRBJ2-3|TRBV7-2|few|TRBD1
TGTGCCAGCAGCTTAATCGGACAGGGGGGGGCAGATACGCAGTATTTT
CASSLIGQGGADTQYF
>TRBJ1-5|TRBV7-2|many|.
TGTGCCAGCAGCTTAGATCAGGGCACTCAGCCCCAGCATTTT
CASSLDQGTQPQHF
>TRBJ1-3|TRBV2|.|.
TGTGCCAGCAGTGAGAGGGCTTCCAGAAACACCATATATTTT
CASSERASRNTIYF
>TRBJ1-6|TRBV7-2|.|.
TGTGCCAGCAGCTTAGGGTGGAGGATGTCTAATTCACCCCTCCACTTT
CASSLGWRMSNSPLHF
>TRBJ1-5|TRBV19|.|TRBD1
TGTGCCAGTAGTTTGGGACAGGGAAATAGCAATCAGCCCCAGCATTTT
CASSLGQGNSNQPQHF
>TRBJ2-3|TRBV7-2|.|.
TGTGCCAGCAGCTTAGCGCAAGGAGATACGCAGTATTTT
CASSLAQGDTQYF
>TRBJ2-1|TRBV12-3/TRBV12-4|.|TRBD2
TGTGCCAGCACCCCGGGACTAGCGGGTAATGAGCAGTTCTTC
CASTPGLAGNEQFF
>TRBJ1-2|TRBV15|.|.
TGTGCCACCAGGAGACCGGGGGAGACCTATGGCTACACCTTC
CATRRPGETYGYTF
>TRBJ2-1|TRBV24-1|.|.
TGTGCCACCAGTGCTACTGCCTTCTCCTACAATGAGCAGTTCTTC
CATSATAFSYNEQFF
>TRBJ2-2|TRBV28|.|.
TGTGCCAGCAGTAGGCGGCAAGCGAACACCGGGGAGCTGTTTTTT
CASSRRQANTGELFF
>TRBJ2-2|TRBV20-1|.|.
TGCAGTGCTAGAGATTCAAGGACAGCAGAGAACACCGGGGAGCTGTTTTTT
CSARDSRTAENTGELFF
>TRBJ2-1|TRBV4-3|.|.
TGCGCCAGCAGCCAAGATATCGGACGGGAGAGCTCCTACAATGAGCAGTTCTTC
CASSQDIGRESSYNEQFF
>TRBJ2-1|TRBV6-1|few|.
TGTGCCAGCAGTTCCCTGGGAACGGCCCCTCAGTTCTTC
CASSSLGTAPQFF
>TRBJ2-3|TRBV15|few|.
TGTGCCACCAGCAGAGGGGGGGTCGGGGGCACAGATACGCAGTATTTT
CATSRGGVGGTDTQYF
>TRBJ2-3|TRBV4-1|.|TRBD2
TGCGCCAGCAGCCCGCGGGGCGGGAGGGATGGGGCAGATACGCAGTATTTT
CASSPRGGRDGADTQYF
>TRBJ2-4|TRBV7-2|few|.
TGTGCCAGCAGCTTTCGACGTTTAGACATTCAGTACTTC
CASSFRRLDIQYF
>TRBJ1-2|TRBV28|.|.
TGTGCCAGCAGTTCCGACCCAGGCGATGGCTACACCTTC
CASSSDPGDGYTF
>TRBJ2-3|TRBV7-2|.|.
TGTGCCAGCAGCTCCCCCTTCGGGAGTGGCACAGATACGCAGTATTTT
CASSSPFGSGTDTQYF
>TRBJ2-5|TRBV6-2/TRBV6-3|.|TRBD2
TGTGCCAGCAGTCCCGTTGCGGGAGCGAAAGAGACCCAGTACTTC
CASSPVAGAKETQYF
>TRBJ1-6|TRBV11-3|.|.
TGTGCCAGCAGCCCCGGGAGTCGCTATAATTCACCCCTCCACTTT
CASSPGSRYNSPLHF
>TRBJ2-3|TRBV6-2/TRBV6-3|.|.
TGTGCCACTGGCCCCCCAGATACGCAGTATTTT
CATGPPDTQYF
>TRBJ2-1|TRBV7-4|.|.
TGTGCCAGCAGCTTAAGTTGGGATAGTGATCAGGAGCAGTTCTTC
CASSLSWDSDQEQFF